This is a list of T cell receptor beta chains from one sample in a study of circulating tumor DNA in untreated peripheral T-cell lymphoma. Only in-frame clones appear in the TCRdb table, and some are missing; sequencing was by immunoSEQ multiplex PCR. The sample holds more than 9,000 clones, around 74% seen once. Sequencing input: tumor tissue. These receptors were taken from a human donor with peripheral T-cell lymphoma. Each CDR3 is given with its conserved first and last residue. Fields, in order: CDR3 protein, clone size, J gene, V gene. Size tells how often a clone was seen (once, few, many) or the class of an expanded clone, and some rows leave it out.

CASSYEGSRGYTF once TRBJ1-2 TRBV6-8
CASSLGGDRKNIQYF NA TRBJ2-4 TRBV27
CASSYLAGVGDTIYF NA TRBJ1-3 TRBV6-4
CASSMGIDQPQHF NA TRBJ1-5 TRBV19
CASSPGTDFYEQYF NA TRBJ2-7 TRBV18
CANGRTNTGELFF NA TRBJ2-2 TRBV10-3
CASSIDRGHDTQYF NA TRBJ2-3 TRBV28
CVWETGSLPDTQYF NA TRBJ2-3 TRBV30
CASSLGSQRSYQETQYF NA TRBJ2-5 TRBV11-3
CASSPGGSTDTQYF few TRBJ2-3 TRBV18
CASSYPEGTEAFF NA TRBJ1-1 TRBV28
CASSLPDRIDTQYF NA TRBJ2-3 TRBV11-3
CASSSAQGAGEKLFF NA TRBJ1-4 TRBV19
CVSRTEAPYEQYF NA TRBJ2-7 TRBV28
CASSTHARTQETQYF NA TRBJ2-5 TRBV19
CASSLLAGRNTEAFF NA TRBJ1-1 TRBV28
CASSESHKTGGYGYTF medium-sized TRBJ1-2 TRBV25-1
CASAAAQGRVYEQYF few TRBJ2-7 TRBV28
CSVEVRVNGELFF NA TRBJ2-2 TRBV29-1
CASSLLGQGLFEKLFF NA TRBJ1-4 TRBV28
CASSAGGSTDTQYF NA TRBJ2-3 TRBV6-8
CASSLGGGLDTEAFF NA TRBJ1-1 TRBV5-1
CASTGTGNEQFF NA TRBJ2-1 TRBV28
CASSWQGNTEAFF NA TRBJ1-1 TRBV6-8
CASRRGNQPQHF NA TRBJ1-5 TRBV27
CASSYQGAGTYRSPLHF once TRBJ1-6 TRBV6-8
CASSQPLDREGNTIYF once TRBJ1-3 TRBV1
CASNLGTDVEDEQFF NA TRBJ2-1 TRBV11-3
CAISQDRKPVHYGYTF NA TRBJ1-2 TRBV6-8
CASSMIRGFGEPQHF NA TRBJ1-5 TRBV19
CASSYSSAWGSTEAFF NA TRBJ1-1 TRBV6-8
CASLQGERPVLYEQYF NA TRBJ2-7 TRBV6-8
CASSLDRAGEQYF few TRBJ2-7 TRBV18
CASSLRDLTRVNEQFF few TRBJ2-1 TRBV11-3
CASSSWTQYSGNTIYF NA TRBJ1-3 TRBV28
CASSPGTGGWEAFF NA TRBJ1-1 TRBV18
CASSAWNMGALYTEAFF once TRBJ1-1 TRBV25-1
CVSSYVWAGELFF NA TRBJ2-2 TRBV6-7
CANSLDEPNGGYSYEQYF NA TRBJ2-7 TRBV11-3
CASSHWGRANEKLFF NA TRBJ1-4 TRBV14
CASSRDRGSGNTEAFF NA TRBJ1-1 TRBV7-6
CASRYVSQVYNQPQHF NA TRBJ1-5 TRBV28
CAWRSGVLHEQYF NA TRBJ2-7 TRBV30
CASKRDRSGGYTF NA TRBJ1-2 TRBV6-8
CASSDHPYDSSLIYGYTF once TRBJ1-2 TRBV6-4
CASSQRQGGTEAFF NA TRBJ1-1 TRBV4-1
CASSQADIEAFF NA TRBJ1-1 TRBV14